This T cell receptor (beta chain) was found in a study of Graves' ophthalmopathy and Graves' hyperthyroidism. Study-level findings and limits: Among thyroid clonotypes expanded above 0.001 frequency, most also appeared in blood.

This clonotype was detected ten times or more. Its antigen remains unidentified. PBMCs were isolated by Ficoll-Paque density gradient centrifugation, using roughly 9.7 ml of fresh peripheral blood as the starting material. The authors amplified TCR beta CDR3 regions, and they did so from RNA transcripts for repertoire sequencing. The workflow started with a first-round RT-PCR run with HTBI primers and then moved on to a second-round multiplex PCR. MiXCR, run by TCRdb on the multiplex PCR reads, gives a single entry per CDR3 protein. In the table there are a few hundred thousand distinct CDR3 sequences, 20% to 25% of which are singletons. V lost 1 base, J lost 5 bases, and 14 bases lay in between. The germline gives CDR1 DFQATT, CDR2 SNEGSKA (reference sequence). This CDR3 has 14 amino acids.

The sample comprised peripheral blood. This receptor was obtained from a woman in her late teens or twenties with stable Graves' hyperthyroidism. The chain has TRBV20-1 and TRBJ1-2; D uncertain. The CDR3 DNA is TGCAGTGCTAGAGCCCCAGGCTTAATGTATGGCTACACCTTC. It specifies CSARAPGLMYGYTF.